The next 3 T cell receptor beta chains were all read from a single sample in a study of blood T cell repertoires in COVID-19. The protocol was immunoSEQ multiplex PCR, while the TCRdb copy is restricted to in-frame clones and leaves out a portion. The sample records 130,000 or so clones, 75% to 90% being singletons. Material: peripheral blood. The receptor set was obtained from a man in his sixties or seventies with active or convalescent COVID-19.

This clone has a single count. The gene calls are TRBV27 and TRBJ1-5; D remains ambiguous. Germline lookup yields CDR1 MNHEY and CDR2 SMNVEV (reference sequence). Trimming cost V 3 bases and J 2 bases, with 8 bases left between them. The CDR3 has 14 residues. The CDR3 region is CASSFRVGNQPQHF. DNA for the CDR3: TGTGCCAGCAGTTTTAGAGTGGGCAATCAGCCCCAGCATTTT.

The CDR3, as DNA: TGTGCCAGCAGTGACATGGGACAGGCCAAAAACATTCAGTACTTC. Its protein is CASSDMGQAKNIQYF. The chain combines TRBV6-1 with TRBJ2-4; TRBD1 matches 7 bases. With 3 bases clipped from V and 1 base from J, the junction kept 3 bases outside the gene matches. The CDR3 is made up of 15 amino acids. Germline loops: CDR1 MNHNS, CDR2 SASEGT.

This rearrangement joins TRBV29-1 to TRBJ2-7; D is possibly TRBD2 (6 bases). The CDR3 extends over 12 amino acids. Trimming cost V 6 bases and J 7 bases, with 16 bases left between them. CDR1 SQVTM and CDR2 ANQGSEA come from the germline V gene. The CDR3 loop is CSVADLAKEQYF. DNA for the CDR3: TGCAGCGTGGCCGACCTAGCGAAGGAGCAGTACTTC.